This TCR beta chain was observed in a study of blood T cell repertoires in COVID-19. About the study: Nucleic acid was either cDNA or gDNA, and it came from T cells, B-cell-depleted T cells, or PBMCs.

Some clones are missing from TCRdb's copy, which holds only in-frame ones; the method was immunoSEQ multiplex PCR. The sample has about 260,000 clones, roughly 86% seen once; the top ten hold 0.7%. Germline V gives CDR1 SEHNR, CDR2 FQNEAQ (reference sequence). J gave up 2 bases and V 2 bases, and 7 bases lay outside the gene matches. The CDR3 totals 17 residues. The chain has TRBV7-9 and TRBJ1-5, with 9 bases aligning to TRBD1. The source is a human donor in a cohort sampled during active COVID-19. Sequencing was done on a sample of peripheral blood. The CDR3: CASSLSGTGIRNQPQHF. The CDR3 coding sequence is TGTGCCAGCAGCTTATCGGGGACAGGGATTCGCAATCAGCCCCAGCATTTT.